A selection of T cell receptor beta chains follows, all from one sample in a study of blood T cell repertoires in COVID-19. Sequencing used immunoSEQ multiplex PCR; TCRdb keeps in-frame clones, though not all of them. The sample holds over 100,000 clones, about 78% seen once. The sample consisted of peripheral blood. These receptors all stem from a human donor in a cohort sampled during active or convalescent COVID-19. Each CDR3 is given with its conserved first and last residue. The D gene is left open where the match is weak. Expanded clones are given a class, and other clones once, few, many or no size at all.

V	D	length	size	J	DNA	CDR3
TRBV11-2	TRBD2	17	-	TRBJ2-1	TGTGCCAGCAGCAGCGGGTGGGCGCGGGAGTGGTACAATGAGCAGTTCTTC	CASSSGWAREWYNEQFF
TRBV29-1	TRBD2	14	-	TRBJ2-5	TGCAGCGCTCATAGCGGGGGGGTGCAAGAGACCCAGTACTTC	CSAHSGGVQETQYF
TRBV5-5	TRBD1	14	-	TRBJ2-1	TGTGCCAGCAGGTTTCGACAGGGTATAGATGAGCAGTTCTTC	CASRFRQGIDEQFF
TRBV11-2	-	16	few	TRBJ2-1	TGTGCCAGCAGCTTGACTTACAGGGCATTATACAATGAGCAGTTCTTC	CASSLTYRALYNEQFF
TRBV24-1	-	13	-	TRBJ1-2	TGTGCCACCAGTGAAGACAGAAGTTATGGCTACACCTTC	CATSEDRSYGYTF
TRBV6-2/TRBV6-3	-	16	-	TRBJ2-4	TGTGCCAGCAGTTTGTTCGGGAGTACGGCCAAAAACATTCAGTACTTC	CASSLFGSTAKNIQYF
TRBV5-4	-	14	-	TRBJ2-5	TGTGCCAGCAGCCGCTTAGGGGCACAAGAGACCCAGTACTTC	CASSRLGAQETQYF
TRBV5-4	-	14	-	TRBJ1-2	TGTGCCAGCAGCTTGGCCTTATCGGGGTATGGCTACACCTTC	CASSLALSGYGYTF
TRBV2	-	13	-	TRBJ2-2	TGTGCCAGCAGAGGCGGGTTGGTCGGGGAGCTGTTTTTT	CASRGGLVGELFF
TRBV11-2	-	15	-	TRBJ2-1	TGTGCCAGCAGCTTAAGGGGACAATCCTACAATGAGCAGTTCTTC	CASSLRGQSYNEQFF
TRBV2	TRBD1	16	-	TRBJ1-4	TGTGCCAGCAGTGAACGCGGGACAGGGGGCAGGGAAAAACTGTTTTTT	CASSERGTGGREKLFF
TRBV29-1	TRBD2	14	once	TRBJ2-1	TGCAGCGTTGGTGGTAGCGGGAGGGGCAATGAGCAGTTCTTC	CSVGGSGRGNEQFF
TRBV5-6	-	16	-	TRBJ2-1	TGTGCCAGCAGCTTCCCCAGGGAAAGCTCCTACAATGAGCAGTTCTTC	CASSFPRESSYNEQFF
TRBV6-5	TRBD2	15	-	TRBJ2-3	TGTGCCAGCAGATACACGGGGGGAACGACAGATACGCAGTATTTT	CASRYTGGTTDTQYF
TRBV7-9	TRBD2	16	-	TRBJ2-5	TGTGCCAGCAGTCCACGGGGGGGACATTTCCAAGAGACCCAGTACTTC	CASSPRGGHFQETQYF
TRBV9	-	14	-	TRBJ1-2	TGTGCCAGCAGCGTCCGGGACACTCACTATGGCTACACCTTC	CASSVRDTHYGYTF
TRBV4-1	TRBD1	19	-	TRBJ2-4	TGCGCCAGCAGCGTTAGACGGGACAGGGACTATTTAGCCAAAAACATTCAGTACTTC	CASSVRRDRDYLAKNIQYF
TRBV24-1	TRBD1	17	-	TRBJ2-1	TGTGCCACCAGTGACTACCTCGGCCGAGCAGGGGGCGATGAGCAGTTCTTC	CATSDYLGRAGGDEQFF
TRBV19	-	15	-	TRBJ1-2	TGTGCCAGTAGTTCTAGGGGCAAAGCTAACTATGGCTACACCTTC	CASSSRGKANYGYTF
TRBV5-6	TRBD2	17	-	TRBJ2-3	TGTGCCAGCAGCCTCGGGGAGAAGCGGGGGGTGGCAGATACGCAGTATTTT	CASSLGEKRGVADTQYF
TRBV19	TRBD1	15	-	TRBJ1-5	TGTGCCAGTAGTATATGGGGACAGGGCGAACAGCCCCAGCATTTT	CASSIWGQGEQPQHF
TRBV24-1	TRBD1	14	-	TRBJ1-2	TGTGCCACCAGTGACGCGGACAGGGGGAAGGGCTACACCTTC	CATSDADRGKGYTF
TRBV6-1	-	15	-	TRBJ2-7	TGTGCCAGCAGTGAAGGTCCCGCTCGGAGCTACGAGCAGTACTTC	CASSEGPARSYEQYF
TRBV4-2	-	15	-	TRBJ2-2	TGTGCCAGCAGTGCGGGACTCACGAACACCGGGGAGCTGTTTTTT	CASSAGLTNTGELFF
TRBV7-9	TRBD2	14	-	TRBJ2-7	TGTGCCAGCAGCTTAGGGGAGGGGTCCAAGGCCCAGTACTTC	CASSLGEGSKAQYF
TRBV23-1	TRBD2	18	-	TRBJ2-7	TGCGCCAGCAGTCAATCCAGCGGCGGGGGGAACTTTTACTACGAGCAGTACTTC	CASSQSSGGGNFYYEQYF
TRBV28	-	16	-	TRBJ1-2	TGTGCCAGCAGTTTGTCAAGACAGGCCCCCACTACCGGCTACACCTTC	CASSLSRQAPTTGYTF
TRBV7-8	-	15	-	TRBJ2-1	TGTGCCAGCAGTCCCAGCGGGTGGAGCGCCAATGAGCAGTTCTTC	CASSPSGWSANEQFF
TRBV19	-	15	-	TRBJ1-5	TGTGCCAGTAGTATCGCAGAAAGCGGCAATCAGCCCCAGCATTTT	CASSIAESGNQPQHF
TRBV28	TRBD1	15	-	TRBJ2-3	TGTGCCAGCAGGACACAGGGGAAGGATCGAGATACGCAGTATTTT	CASRTQGKDRDTQYF
TRBV6-2/TRBV6-3	-	15	-	TRBJ1-5	TGTGCCAGCAGTTACGGGGGCATCAGCAATCAGCCCCAGCATTTT	CASSYGGISNQPQHF
TRBV18	-	15	-	TRBJ2-1	TGTGCCAGCTCACCTGACGCGGGTAAGGGTGATGAGCAGTTCTTC	CASSPDAGKGDEQFF
TRBV28	-	14	-	TRBJ2-2	TGTGCCAGCAGTTTACCGGGAGTTTACGGGGAGCTGTTTTTT	CASSLPGVYGELFF
TRBV3-1/TRBV3-2	-	18	many	TRBJ2-7	TGTGCCAGCAGCCCGACAATTTTAGTCGGACATACATCCTACGAGCAGTACTTC	CASSPTILVGHTSYEQYF
TRBV11-2	TRBD1	17	-	TRBJ1-1	TGTGCCAGCAGCCCCGGAGGGACAGGGCTAAAGTGGACTGAAGCTTTCTTT	CASSPGGTGLKWTEAFF
TRBV28	TRBD2	16	-	TRBJ2-7	TGTGCCAGCAGTTTTCGGTGGCTAGCGGGAATCTACGAGCAGTACTTC	CASSFRWLAGIYEQYF
TRBV10-2	TRBD2	16	once	TRBJ2-1	TGCGCCAGCAGACCGGGACTAGCGGGAGTCTACAATGAGCAGTTCTTC	CASRPGLAGVYNEQFF
TRBV2	-	15	-	TRBJ1-2	TGTGCCAGCAGTTTCACCCGAGCAGGGGTGGACGGCTACACCTTC	CASSFTRAGVDGYTF
TRBV11-1	TRBD2	16	-	TRBJ2-7	TGTGCCAGCACCACGACTAGCGGGAGGGCCGTGTACGAGCAGTACTTC	CASTTTSGRAVYEQYF
TRBV18	-	15	-	TRBJ1-6	TGTGCCAGCTCCCCTAGAGGGCAGGCCAATTCACCCCTCCACTTT	CASSPRGQANSPLHF
TRBV24-1	-	15	-	TRBJ2-1	TGTGCCATTGCGGGGGCAGGAGAACTCAAGGATGAGCAGTTCTTC	CAIAGAGELKDEQFF
TRBV25-1	TRBD1	13	-	TRBJ1-1	TGTGCCAGCAATAAGGGGGCGGCCACTGAAGCTTTCTTT	CASNKGAATEAFF
TRBV4-1	-	17	-	TRBJ2-7	TGCGCCAGCAGCCAAGAGGGGGGATATGGGGTAGAGTACGAGCAGTACTTC	CASSQEGGYGVEYEQYF
TRBV19	TRBD1	17	-	TRBJ1-1	TGTGCCAGTAGTAGGTGGGACAGGGGGCTTAGGGACACTGAAGCTTTCTTT	CASSRWDRGLRDTEAFF
TRBV18	-	15	-	TRBJ1-1	TGTGCCAGCTCACCCAGGGGTTCCCTGAACACTGAAGCTTTCTTT	CASSPRGSLNTEAFF
TRBV21-1	-	14	-	TRBJ2-7	TGTGCCAGCAGCAAAACGAAGAGCTCCTACGAGCAGTACTTC	CASSKTKSSYEQYF
TRBV5-1	TRBD1	16	-	TRBJ1-3	TGCGCCAGCAGCTGGACAGGGGGGATCAGTGGAAACACCATATATTTT	CASSWTGGISGNTIYF
TRBV6-5	TRBD2	14	-	TRBJ2-1	TGTGCCAGCAGTTACGCGGCGGGAGATAATGAGCAGTTCTTC	CASSYAAGDNEQFF
TRBV12-3/TRBV12-4	-	13	-	TRBJ2-1	TGTGCCAGCAGTCCGCGGGACGGCGGCAAGCAGTTCTTC	CASSPRDGGKQFF
TRBV3-1/TRBV3-2	-	16	once	TRBJ2-7	TGTGCCAGCAGCCAAGATATGTTGGCAGGCTCCTACGAGCAGTACTTC	CASSQDMLAGSYEQYF